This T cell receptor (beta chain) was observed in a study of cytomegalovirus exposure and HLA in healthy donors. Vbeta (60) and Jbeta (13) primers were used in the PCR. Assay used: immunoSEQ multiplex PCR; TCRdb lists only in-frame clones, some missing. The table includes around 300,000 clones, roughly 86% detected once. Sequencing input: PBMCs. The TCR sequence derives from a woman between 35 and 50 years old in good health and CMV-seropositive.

CDR3 nucleotide sequence: TGTGCCAGCAGCTTAGACGGGGGACACACTGAAGCTTTCTTT. This encodes CASSLDGGHTEAFF. The J gene is TRBJ1-1, the V gene TRBV5-6, with a tentative D call TRBD1 (5 bases). Trimming shortened V by 2 bases and J by 3 bases, and 11 bases separated the two germline ends. CDR1 and CDR2 from the germline V gene are SGHDT and YYEEEE. The CDR3 covers 14 residues.